The clone carrying this T cell receptor beta chain is categorized as medium-sized. The antigen remains undetermined. V was cut by 6 bases and J by 1 base, with 7 bases left in between. The CDR3 is made up of 13 amino acids. Germline values: CDR1 MDHEN, CDR2 SYDVKM. Every patient underwent thyroid surgery untreated. The data were taken from a study of metastatic and nonmetastatic thyroid tumors. Study-level points and caveats: Reported TCR beta diversity, measured in blood and tumor, was significantly higher for malignant thyroid tumors than for benign nodules.

TCRdb redid the clone calls on the PCR reads using MiXCR. The top ten clones hold more than 14% of a sample with under 35,000 clones, about 24% of them seen once. This clonotype was obtained from a female donor with papillary thyroid cancer or a benign thyroid nodule (not recorded which). Some clones in this sample may be carry-over from other donors' samples. The chain carries TRBV28 and TRBJ2-1; tentatively, D is TRBD1 or TRBD2 (5 bases each). The sample was blood. CDR3: CASSGTSYNEQFF. The CDR3 nucleotides read TGTGCCAGCAGCGGGACGTCCTACAATGAGCAGTTCTTC. Drawing the rest from reference TRBV28 and TRBJ2-1, the complete variable domain is DVKVTQSSRYLVKRTGEKVFLECVQDMDHENMFWYRQDPGLGLRLIYFSYDVKMKEKGDIPEGYSVSREKKERFSLILESASTNQTSMYLCASSGTSYNEQFFGPGTRLTVL.